These 26 T cell receptor beta chains came from one sample sequenced in a study of blood T cell repertoires in COVID-19. Method: immunoSEQ multiplex PCR; TCRdb's copy keeps in-frame clones and lacks some. The sample includes some 120,000 clones, approximately 78% of them seen just once. Sequencing was carried out using peripheral blood. These receptors were taken from a man aged 65 to 85 with acute or convalescent COVID-19.

J is TRBJ1-5 and V is TRBV19; 10 bases align to TRBD1. From germline, CDR1 is LNHDA and CDR2 SQIVND (reference sequence). CDR3 length: 17 residues. The junction had 9 bases not matched to a gene; V was cut back by 6 bases and J by 1 base. CDR3 loop: CASRPGQGQGSNQPQHF. For the CDR3, the DNA is TGTGCCAGTAGGCCTGGACAGGGACAGGGGAGCAATCAGCCCCAGCATTTT.

With regard to this clone: At one end, the junction sequence differs from germline, possibly due to a read error. The gene calls are TRBV24-1 and TRBJ2-1; D may be TRBD1 (5 bases). Germline-derived CDR1 and CDR2 are KGHDR and SFDVKD. CDR3 length equals 14 residues. For the CDR3, the DNA is TGTGCCACCAGTGATTTGGATCCTCAGGGCGGTTTTCTCTTC. This gives the protein CATSDLDPQGGFLF.

V usage is TRBV6-1 and J usage is TRBJ2-7, with D unclear. V shed 1 base and J shed 2 bases, with 18 bases lying between them. Per germline, CDR1 MNHNS and CDR2 SASEGT. The CDR3 spans 17 residues. CDR3 sequence (DNA): TGTGCCAGCAGTGAAGTGAGCACCCATCGAATCCCCTACGAGCAGTACTTC. Translated, it gives CASSEVSTHRIPYEQYF.

In DNA, the CDR3 is TGCGCCAGCAGCTTGGTAGGCTGGCCAGGGGGCAGGGAGACCCAGTACTTC. Amino acids: CASSLVGWPGGRETQYF. This sequence joins TRBV5-1 and TRBJ2-5; 8 bases are a match to TRBD1. The CDR3 extends over 17 amino acids. The germline V gene encodes CDR1 SGHRS and CDR2 YFSETQ. Unmatched junction bases numbered 12, after V lost 0 bases and J lost 5 bases.

The chain employs TRBV2 and TRBJ1-1; the match to TRBD1 covers 8 bases. V trimming: 6 bases; J trimming: 0 bases; junction bases outside the gene matches: 6. Germline V gene data show CDR1 as SNHLY and CDR2 as FYNNEI. The CDR3 is 15 residues long. As DNA, the CDR3 is TGTGCCAGCAGCGCACGGACAGGGATGAACACTGAAGCTTTCTTT. Translated: CASSARTGMNTEAFF.

The genes are TRBV12-5 and TRBJ2-1, with D possibly matching TRBD2 (5 bases). The CDR3 loop spans 16 amino acids. Germline V gene sequence: CDR1 LGHNT, CDR2 FRNRAP. V was pared by 2 bases and J by 0 bases, with 11 bases between. The CDR3 here is CASGLRSGVSYNEQFF. The CDR3 nucleotides read TGTGCTAGTGGTTTGAGGTCCGGGGTCTCCTACAATGAGCAGTTCTTC.

J is TRBJ1-6 and V is TRBV27, with D possibly TRBD1 on 6 matching bases. Trimming pared 7 bases from V and 7 bases from J, leaving 20 bases between. The germline V gene has CDR1 MNHEY and CDR2 SMNVEV (reference sequence). The CDR3 covers 16 residues. Here the CDR3 reads CASTPWGGGTNSPLHF. The CDR3 DNA is TGTGCCAGCACCCCTTGGGGAGGGGGTACGAATTCACCCCTCCACTTT.

The rearrangement links TRBV2 to TRBJ1-3, with TRBD1 as a possible D gene (6 bases). The CDR3 spans 15 residues. Trimming cost V 6 bases and J 2 bases, with 14 bases left between them. The germline CDR1 and CDR2 sequences are SNHLY and FYNNEI. The DNA for the CDR3 is TGTGCCAGCAGGCTAACAGGGATCCCTGGAAACACCATATATTTT. Its protein is CASRLTGIPGNTIYF.

In this sample, this clone turned up once. This chain joins TRBV19 and TRBJ2-1; 10 bases line up with TRBD2. CDR1 is LNHDA, CDR2 SQIVND, per germline (reference sequence). This CDR3 is 15 amino acids long. The J segment lost 4 bases and the V segment lost 3 bases, leaving 3 bases of the junction unmatched. CDR3 in DNA: TGTGCCAGTAGTATTCGAGCGGGGGGGTACAATGAGCAGTTCTTC. Its protein product is CASSIRAGGYNEQFF.

As to this clone: The same CDR3 is also encoded by other DNA sequences in this sample. This chain links TRBV9 with TRBJ2-1; D call uncertain. The CDR3 totals 13 residues. The V end was cut by 0 bases, the J end by 7 bases, with 8 bases between. In germline, CDR1 is SGDLS, CDR2 YYNGEE. Here the CDR3 DNA reads TGTGCCAGCAGCGTAGCCCCCTTAAATGAGCAGTTCTTC. It yields the protein CASSVAPLNEQFF. Using reference TRBV9 and TRBJ2-1 for the parts outside the CDR3, the full variable domain is DSGVTQTPKHLITATGQRVTLRCSPRSGDLSVYWYQQSLDQGLQFLIQYYNGEERAKGNILERFSAQQFPDLHSELNLSSLELGDSALYFCASSVAPLNEQFFGPGTRLTVL.

This clone was counted only a few times. The J gene is TRBJ2-7, the V gene TRBV5-6, with 14 bases aligning to TRBD2. CDR1 is SGHDT and CDR2 is YYEEEE in the germline V gene. J lost 6 bases, V lost 5 bases, and 7 bases had no gene match. The CDR3 extends over 15 amino acids. The CDR3 DNA reads as TGTGCCAGCAGGACGGGACTAGCGGGAGTTCGCGAGCAGTACTTC. It is translated as CASRTGLAGVREQYF.

This clone came up once. CDR3 loop: CASSPHRQVQTEAFF. In DNA form, the CDR3 reads TGCGCCAGCAGCCCGCATCGGCAGGTGCAGACTGAAGCTTTCTTT. The chain combines TRBV5-1 with TRBJ1-1; D unresolved. V was trimmed by 4 bases and J by 5 bases, leaving 18 bases between them. Germline CDR1 reads SGHRS; CDR2 reads YFSETQ. CDR3 length equals 15 residues.

This chain uses TRBV6-2 or TRBV6-3 with TRBJ2-3; 9 bases are shared with TRBD1. This CDR3 comprises 15 residues. Germline V lookup: CDR1 MNHEY, CDR2 SVGEGT. Trimming at V came to 6 bases and at J to 3 bases, leaving 7 bases not matched to a gene. In nucleotides, the CDR3 is TGTGCCAGCAGCCCGGGACAGGGTCAGACAGATACGCAGTATTTT. It codes for CASSPGQGQTDTQYF.

The genes are TRBV9 and TRBJ2-1; a possible D gene is TRBD1 (5 bases). The V gene's germline CDR1 is SGDLS and CDR2 YYNGEE. This CDR3 is 16 amino acids long. The ends were cut back, 0 bases at V and 3 bases at J, with 13 bases in the middle. CDR3 sequence reads: CASSVEGKNHYNEQFF. The CDR3 coding sequence is TGTGCCAGCAGCGTAGAGGGGAAGAACCACTACAATGAGCAGTTCTTC.

This clone showed up just a few times. Other DNA sequences within the sample encode an identical CDR3. This sequence joins TRBV28 and TRBJ1-2; maybe TRBD1 (5 bases). The V gene's germline CDR1 is MDHEN and CDR2 SYDVKM. Trimming shortened V by 2 bases and J by 1 base, and 8 bases separated the two germline ends. The CDR3 sequence is 14 residues long. For the CDR3, the DNA is TGTGCCAGCAGTTTAGGGGCCGGTAACTATGGCTACACCTTC. Translation gives CASSLGAGNYGYTF.

The chain is built from TRBV30 and TRBJ1-2; D possibly corresponds to TRBD1 (5 bases). Germline V gives CDR1 GTSNPN, CDR2 SVGIG (reference sequence). CDR3 length: 12 amino acids. Deletions cut 8 bases from V and 1 base from J, with 11 bases between. CDR3 bases: TGTGCCCTGATCGACAGTAACTATGGCTACACCTTC. This encodes CALIDSNYGYTF.

V usage is TRBV27 and J usage is TRBJ1-5, with D perhaps matching TRBD1 (5 bases). Germline assignment: CDR1 MNHEY and CDR2 SMNVEV (reference sequence). The CDR3 spans 16 residues. V dropped 8 bases and J dropped 0 bases, with 17 bases sitting between them. The CDR3 DNA reads as TGTGCCAGCCGCGTGCGCGGGGGGGATAGCAATCAGCCCCAGCATTTT. Its translation: CASRVRGGDSNQPQHF.

This rearrangement joins TRBV18 to TRBJ1-1, with TRBD1 matching 7 bases. After removal of 3 bases from V and 3 bases from J, the junction contained 1 base not matched to a gene. The CDR3 consists of 13 residues. CDR1 is KGHSH, CDR2 LQKENI, per germline. The CDR3 bases are TGTGCCAGCTCACCCACAGGGGACACTGAAGCTTTCTTT. It translates to CASSPTGDTEAFF. Variable domain in full (rest from reference TRBV18 and TRBJ1-1): NAGVMQNPRHLVRRRGQEARLRCSPMKGHSHVYWYRQLPEEGLKFMVYLQKENIIDESGMPKERFSAEFPKEGPSILRIQQVVRGDSAAYFCASSPTGDTEAFFGQGTRLTVV.

V and J are TRBV19 and TRBJ2-7; the D is unclear. Per germline, CDR1 LNHDA and CDR2 SQIVND (reference sequence). The V end lost 7 bases, the J end lost 0 bases, and 13 bases lay between the germline ends. This CDR3 is built from 14 residues. CDR3 DNA: TGTGCCAGTACGAAGAACACAGCCTCCTACGAGCAGTACTTC. This gives the protein CASTKNTASYEQYF.

The chain couples TRBV30 to TRBJ1-2; D unresolved. CDR1 is GTSNPN, CDR2 SVGIG, per germline (reference sequence). This CDR3 contains 15 residues. Trimming took off 1 base at V and 1 base at J, with 13 bases between the two ends. In DNA form, the CDR3 reads TGTGCCTGGAGTGGGTCCGGGATTTTTAACTATGGCTACACCTTC. It yields the protein CAWSGSGIFNYGYTF.

The J gene is TRBJ1-5, the V gene TRBV6-5, with a tentative D call TRBD1 (5 bases). The germline CDR1 and CDR2 sequences are MNHEY and SVGAGI. V dropped 7 bases and J dropped 2 bases, with 15 bases sitting between them. The CDR3 length is 15 residues. The CDR3 DNA reads TGTGCCAGCACCTCTGCAGGGTTTGGCAATCAGCCCCAGCATTTT. Translation gives CASTSAGFGNQPQHF.

This chain links TRBV30 with TRBJ2-7; D is perhaps TRBD1 (5 bases). V shed 4 bases and J shed 6 bases, with 19 bases lying between them. The CDR3 has 14 residues. CDR1 is GTSNPN and CDR2 is SVGIG in the germline V gene (reference sequence). The CDR3, as DNA: TGTGCCTGGACCGATGGGGCTCTTAGTCGCGAGCAGTACTTC. This translates into CAWTDGALSREQYF. Together with reference TRBV30 and TRBJ2-7, the CDR3 gives the full variable domain: SQTIHQWPATLVQPVGSPLSLECTVEGTSNPNLYWYRQAAGRGLQLLFYSVGIGQISSEVPQNLSASRPQDRQFILSSKKLLLSDSGFYLCAWTDGALSREQYFGPGTRLTVT.

This rearrangement joins TRBV5-1 to TRBJ2-3; D is perhaps TRBD1 (5 bases). The CDR3 runs to 15 residues. V lost 7 bases and J lost 2, with 17 bases in between. CDR1 is SGHRS and CDR2 is YFSETQ in the germline V gene. In nucleotides, the CDR3 is TGCGCCAGCGTACGGACAAACCCAACCACAGATACGCAGTATTTT. As protein: CASVRTNPTTDTQYF.

This chain joins TRBV5-1 and TRBJ2-7, with 11 bases that match TRBD2. This CDR3 is built from 16 residues. After removal of 0 bases from V and 3 bases from J, the junction contained 5 bases not matched to a gene. Per germline, CDR1 SGHRS and CDR2 YFSETQ. CDR3 coding DNA: TGCGCCAGCAGCTTGGGGAGTACTAGCGGGAGCTACGAGCAGTACTTC. This gives the protein CASSLGSTSGSYEQYF.

V usage is TRBV18 and J usage is TRBJ1-2; D gene ambiguous. The length of the CDR3 is 13 residues. Trimming left V 6 bases short and J 3 bases short, with 11 bases between. CDR1 and CDR2 from the germline V gene are KGHSH and LQKENI. The CDR3: CASSAASDYGYTF. The CDR3 nucleotides read TGTGCCAGCTCGGCAGCGTCGGACTATGGCTACACCTTC.

This clone showed up just once. V gene TRBV5-1 combines with J gene TRBJ1-6; D remains ambiguous. Germline V CDR1 and CDR2: SGHRS, YFSETQ. The length of the CDR3 is 15 residues. V was cut by 4 bases and J by 8 bases, with 16 bases left in between. The CDR3 DNA reads as TGCGCCAGCAGCGAACTCAGGAGGGATTATTCACCCCTCCACTTT. Protein: CASSELRRDYSPLHF.